Below are 2 T cell receptor beta chains sequenced from a single sample in a study of technical replicates of blood from several donors. TCRdb's table, derived via immunoSEQ multiplex PCR, lists solely in-frame clones and lacks some. Among about 94,000 clones, 90% to 96% were seen once, and the ten largest hold about 0.34%. Sequencing was carried out using T cells isolated from PBMCs. These receptors all come from a human donor in good health.

The gene calls are TRBV7-2 and TRBJ2-5; D is possibly TRBD1 (6 bases). The V gene lost 5 bases and the J gene lost 5 bases, with 15 bases spanning the gap. The CDR3 covers 14 residues. CDR1 is SGHTA, CDR2 FQGNSA, per germline. In DNA form, the CDR3 reads TGTGCCAGCAGCGCCGACAGGTGGGAGGAGACCCAGTACTTC. As protein: CASSADRWEETQYF. Together with reference TRBV7-2 and TRBJ2-5, the CDR3 gives the full variable domain: GAGVSQSPSNKVTEKGKDVELRCDPISGHTALYWYRQSLGQGLEFLIYFQGNSAPDKSGLPSDRFSAERTGGSVSTLTIQRTQQEDSAVYLCASSADRWEETQYFGPGTRLLVL.

This chain joins TRBV4-1 and TRBJ2-5, with D uncertain. This CDR3 contains 15 residues. Per the germline V gene, CDR1 is MGHRA and CDR2 is YSYEKL. V gave up 0 bases and J gave up 2 bases, with 10 bases separating them. DNA of the CDR3: TGCGCCAGCAGCCAAGATCGTAGCACACAAGAGACCCAGTACTTC. It codes for CASSQDRSTQETQYF.